These 23 T cell receptor beta chains were sequenced from one sample in a study of blood T cells in healthy people across ages. A sample-barcoded 5' primer and a J-beta primer mix were used in a second PCR of roughly 7 to 11 cycles. TCRdb independently ran MiXCR on the 5' RACE reads; one entry per CDR3 protein. The table shows about 1.8 million distinct CDR3 sequences, with around half occurring only once. Sequenced input: blood. The receptors come from a woman between 40 and 55 years old in good health.

This clonotype was detected a few times. This chain uses TRBV7-9 with TRBJ2-7; perhaps TRBD2 as D (5 bases). V was pared by 5 bases and J by 2 bases, with 13 bases between. Germline V lookup: CDR1 SEHNR, CDR2 FQNEAQ (reference sequence). The length of the CDR3 is 14 residues. The CDR3 loop reads CASSTRAGPYEQYF. In DNA form, the CDR3 reads TGTGCCAGCAGCACGAGGGCAGGTCCCTACGAGCAGTACTTC.

This clonotype was recorded a few times. The chain links TRBV7-2 to TRBJ2-1; 8 bases fit TRBD1. V shed 10 bases and J 4 bases; nucleotides not matched to a gene: 9. The CDR3 loop spans 14 amino acids. Germline-derived CDR1 and CDR2 are SGHTA and FQGNSA. The CDR3 region is CAITGQAMYNEQFF. In nucleotides, the CDR3 is TGTGCCATTACGGGACAGGCGATGTACAATGAGCAGTTCTTC.

CDR3 in amino acids: CASHRGSHSGELFF. CDR3 DNA sequence: TGTGCCAGCCACAGGGGATCCCACTCCGGGGAGCTGTTTTTT. The chain is built from TRBV5-6 and TRBJ2-2, with 7 bases identical to TRBD1. After removal of 7 bases from V and 6 bases from J, the junction contained 9 bases not matched to a gene. CDR3 size: 14 residues. The germline V gene encodes CDR1 SGHDT and CDR2 YYEEEE.

Only a few counts were recorded for this clonotype. V usage is TRBV6-2 or TRBV6-3 and J usage is TRBJ1-2; D is undetermined. Germline CDR1 MNHEY, CDR2 SVGEGT. This CDR3 comprises 13 residues. The ends were cut back, 6 bases at V and 0 bases at J, with 8 bases in the middle. CDR3 bases: TGTGCCAGCAGCGGCGGATCTAACTATGGCTACACCTTC. It yields the protein CASSGGSNYGYTF.

Only a few counts were recorded for this clonotype. The chain combines TRBV5-1 with TRBJ2-3; D ambiguous. Germline-derived CDR1 and CDR2 are SGHRS and YFSETQ. V gave up 0 bases and J gave up 3 bases, with 8 bases separating them. The length of the CDR3 is 14 residues. The CDR3 protein is CASSLATETDTQYF. The CDR3 DNA follows: TGCGCCAGCAGCTTGGCAACTGAAACAGATACGCAGTATTTT.

This chain joins TRBV21-1 and TRBJ2-1; TRBD2 reflects the table's D call only, with no check against the DNA. TRBV21-1 is designated a pseudogene. This CDR3 is built from 16 residues. The CDR3 region has the DNA TGTGCCAGCAGCAAATCCGGGACTAGCGGGGGTGGGGAGCAGTTCTTC. It yields the protein CASSKSGTSGGGEQFF.

The genes are TRBV12-3 or TRBV12-4 and TRBJ2-3, with TRBD1 identical over 7 bases. There are 17 residues in the CDR3. The V segment lost 7 bases and the J segment 4 bases; nucleotides outside the gene matches: 17. For the CDR3, the DNA is TGTGCCAGCAACCCGCCGGGACAGAGCCCCGGGGCAGATACGCAGTATTTT. Its protein is CASNPPGQSPGADTQYF.

The chain recombines TRBV4-3 with TRBJ2-5; 11 positions match TRBD2. The CDR3 has 17 residues. Trimming took 1 base from V and 1 from J; bases not matched to a gene: 5. The germline CDR1 and CDR2 sequences are LGHNA and YSLEER. The CDR3 is CASSQVGSGGAQETQYF. DNA of the CDR3: TGCGCCAGCAGCCAAGTCGGTAGCGGGGGGGCCCAAGAGACCCAGTACTTC.

The chain has TRBV7-3 and TRBJ2-2; 11 nucleotides line up with TRBD2. V was pared by 7 bases and J by 1 base, with 8 bases of the junction left unmatched. Germline V lookup: CDR1 SGHTA, CDR2 FQGTGA. The CDR3 extends over 17 amino acids. Here the CDR3 reads CASTKMTSGVNTGELFF. The CDR3 region has the DNA TGTGCCAGCACCAAGATGACTAGCGGGGTGAACACCGGGGAGCTGTTTTTT.

The table lists this clonotype with a count of one. The J gene is TRBJ2-4, the V gene TRBV5-1, with 11 bases matching TRBD1. V lost 5 bases and J lost 2; bases outside the gene matches: 6. The CDR3 sequence is 16 residues long. Germline CDR1 is SGHRS and CDR2 is YFSETQ. The CDR3 reads CASREGTGGTKNIQYF. The CDR3 DNA reads TGCGCCAGCAGGGAAGGGACAGGGGGTACCAAAAACATTCAGTACTTC.

The V and J genes are TRBV20-1 and TRBJ2-5; the match to TRBD2 covers 9 bases. The germline V gene has CDR1 DFQATT and CDR2 SNEGSKA (reference sequence). V lost 1 base, J lost 0 bases, and 6 bases stayed unmatched. The CDR3 is 16 residues long. In DNA form, the CDR3 reads TGCAGTGCTAGAGGAAGTAGCGGGGGATACCAAGAGACCCAGTACTTC. This encodes CSARGSSGGYQETQYF.

This clonotype was observed a handful of times. The V call is TRBV20-1, the J call TRBJ2-7; D perhaps matches TRBD2 (5 bases). Between the trimmed V and J ends, which lost 6 bases and 2 bases, there was a span of 17 bases. Germline V CDR1 and CDR2: DFQATT, SNEGSKA (reference sequence). The CDR3 is 14 residues long. The CDR3, as DNA: TGCAGTGCATCGGACTCCCCGAGGGCCTACGAGCAGTACTTC. It encodes CSASDSPRAYEQYF.

This clonotype was counted a few times. The rearrangement joins TRBV4-3 to TRBJ2-1; TRBD2 agrees at 14 bases. Germline V gene lookup returns CDR1 LGHNA and CDR2 YSLEER. V lost 0 bases to trimming and J lost 6 bases; unmatched junction nucleotides: 1. The CDR3 extends over 16 amino acids. The CDR3 nucleotides are TGCGCCAGCAGCCAAGATGGGACTAGCGGGGGCAATGAGCAGTTCTTC. Translation gives CASSQDGTSGGNEQFF.

The chain joins TRBV6-1 to TRBJ2-7; D remains unclear. The V gene lost 2 bases and the J gene lost 6 bases, with 11 bases spanning the gap. The CDR3 extends over 13 amino acids. CDR1 and CDR2 (germline): MNHNS, SASEGT. CDR3 amino acids: CASSEKPVGEQYF. The DNA of the CDR3 is TGTGCCAGCAGTGAAAAACCAGTAGGCGAGCAGTACTTC.

This clonotype appeared a few times. This sequence joins TRBV5-1 and TRBJ2-3; no definite D call. This CDR3 spans 14 amino acids. Trimming removed 3 bases at V and 1 base at J, with 9 bases between. Germline CDR1 SGHRS, CDR2 YFSETQ. The CDR3 DNA reads as TGCGCCAGCAGCTGGGTCCAGGGCACAGATACGCAGTATTTT. As protein: CASSWVQGTDTQYF.

This clonotype has at least ten counts. V is TRBV7-6 and J is TRBJ2-7, with 9 bases identical to TRBD1. CDR3 length: 16 amino acids. Germline V gene lookup returns CDR1 SGHVS and CDR2 FNYEAQ. Trimming cost V 4 bases and J 1 base; bases outside gene matches: 8. The CDR3 sequence: CASSSRPGQGSYEQYF. The CDR3 DNA reads TGTGCCAGCAGCTCAAGGCCGGGACAGGGTTCCTACGAGCAGTACTTC.

The chain carries TRBV11-2 and TRBJ2-3, with 10 positions matching TRBD2. The CDR3 contains 21 residues. CDR1 and CDR2 from the germline V gene are SGHAT and FQNNGV. The trim removed 5 bases at V and 0 bases at J, leaving 20 bases unmatched. The CDR3 nucleotides are TGTGCCAGCAGCCCCGCTCCCGGGACTAGCGACGAAAGCTCCAGCACAGATACGCAGTATTTT. Its protein product is CASSPAPGTSDESSSTDTQYF.

Regarding this clonotype: An end of the junction differs from the germline gene, which may be a read error. The V gene is TRBV11-2, the J gene TRBJ2-3, with a tentative D call TRBD1 (5 bases). Germline loops: CDR1 SGHAT, CDR2 FQNNGV. This CDR3 is built from 16 residues. The CDR3 reads CVSSLGQGWRTDTQYF. The CDR3 region has the DNA TGTGTCAGCAGCTTAGGCCAGGGATGGCGCACAGATACGCAGTATTTT.

This clonotype was detected a few times. V usage is TRBV29-1 and J usage is TRBJ2-6, with 7 bases fitting TRBD1. The CDR3 contains 16 residues. CDR1 and CDR2 (germline): SQVTM, ANQGSEA. Trimming took 2 bases from V and 0 from J; bases not matched to a gene: 4. This chain's CDR3 is CSVERQGFSGANVLTF. The CDR3 DNA reads TGCAGCGTTGAACGACAGGGTTTCTCTGGGGCCAACGTCCTGACTTTC.

V gene TRBV3-1 combines with J gene TRBJ2-5, with TRBD2 identical over 7 bases. Trimming took 1 base from V and 5 from J; bases not matched to a gene: 7. The germline V gene has CDR1 LGHDT and CDR2 YNNKEL (reference sequence). This CDR3 comprises 15 residues. The CDR3 is CASSQGRGEGETQYF. CDR3 DNA sequence: TGTGCCAGCAGCCAAGGGAGAGGGGAGGGGGAGACCCAGTACTTC.

In its sample, this clonotype was seen once. V usage is TRBV28 and J usage is TRBJ1-1; D gene ambiguous. The CDR3 is made up of 16 amino acids. V was shortened by 10 bases and J by 3 bases, with 24 bases between the two germline ends. Looked up from germline, CDR1 is MDHEN and CDR2 is SYDVKM. This CDR3 reads CATQSRSLRRDTEAFF. CDR3 nucleotides: TGTGCCACCCAAAGCCGGTCCCTTAGAAGGGACACTGAAGCTTTCTTT.

As regards this clonotype: Relative to the germline gene, one junction end is altered; a read error may explain this. V gene TRBV28 combines with J gene TRBJ2-4; D perhaps matches TRBD1 (6 bases). CDR1 MDHEN and CDR2 SYDVKM come from the germline V gene. The CDR3 covers 13 residues. The DNA for the CDR3 is TGTGTCAGCAGTTTCAGGGGACCGAACATTCAGTACTTC. Translated: CVSSFRGPNIQYF.

This clonotype was seen a few times. The chain is built from TRBV12-3 or TRBV12-4 and TRBJ2-6, with a possible D match to TRBD1 (5 bases). This CDR3 has 16 residues. Trimming removed 3 bases at V and 4 bases at J, with 13 bases between. The CDR3 loop is CASSLNQGSGANVLTF. The CDR3, as DNA: TGTGCCAGCAGTTTGAACCAGGGATCCGGGGCCAACGTCCTGACTTTC.